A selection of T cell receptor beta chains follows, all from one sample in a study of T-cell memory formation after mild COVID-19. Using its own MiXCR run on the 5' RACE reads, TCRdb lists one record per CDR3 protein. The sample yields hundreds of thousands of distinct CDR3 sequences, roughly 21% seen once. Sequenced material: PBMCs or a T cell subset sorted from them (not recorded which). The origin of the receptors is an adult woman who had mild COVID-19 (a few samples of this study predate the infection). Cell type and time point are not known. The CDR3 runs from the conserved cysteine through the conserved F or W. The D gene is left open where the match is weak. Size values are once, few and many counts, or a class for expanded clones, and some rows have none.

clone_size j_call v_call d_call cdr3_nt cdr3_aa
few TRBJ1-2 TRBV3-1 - TGTGCCAGCAGCCAAGATGTTGGCTACACCTTC CASSQDVGYTF
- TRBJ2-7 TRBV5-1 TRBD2 TGCGCCAGCAGCTTGGGCGGGGGAAACTACGAGAAGTACTTC CASSLGGGNYEKYF
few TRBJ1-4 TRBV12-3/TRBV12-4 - TGTGCCAGCAGTTCAACCCCCGTTAATGAAAAACTGTTTTTT CASSSTPVNEKLFF
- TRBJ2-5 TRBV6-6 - TGTGCCAGCAGGAAACAGGAAAACCAAGAGACCCAGTACTTC CASRKQENQETQYF
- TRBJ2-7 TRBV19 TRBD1 TGTGCCAGTAGTATGTGGACAGGGAACTCCTACGAGCAGTACTTC CASSMWTGNSYEQYF
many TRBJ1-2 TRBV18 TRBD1 TGTGCCAGCTCACCGGGACAGGGAAATGGCTACACCTTC CASSPGQGNGYTF
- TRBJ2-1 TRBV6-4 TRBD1 TGTGCCAGCAGTGACACTGGACAGGGCAATGAGCAGTTCTTC CASSDTGQGNEQFF
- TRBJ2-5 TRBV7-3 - TGTGCCAGCAGCGCAATGAGCCAAGAGACCCAGTACTTC CASSAMSQETQYF
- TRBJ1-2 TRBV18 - TGTGCCAGCTCACCATCAGGTCAGGTCTATGGCTACACCTTC CASSPSGQVYGYTF
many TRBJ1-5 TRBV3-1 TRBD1 TGTGCCAGCAGCCACACAGGGGCATATCAGCCCCAGCATTTT CASSHTGAYQPQHF
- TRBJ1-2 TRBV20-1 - TGCAGTGCTAGATCATCGAGGACAGCCTACCCCTATGGCTACACCTTC CSARSSRTAYPYGYTF
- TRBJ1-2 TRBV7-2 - TGTGCCACACCTAGCGGGGATGGGGGGTGGACCTATGGCTACACCTTC CATPSGDGGWTYGYTF
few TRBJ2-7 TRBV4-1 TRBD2 TGCGCCAGCAGCCAAGAGCGGGGGTACTCCTACGAGCAGTACTTC CASSQERGYSYEQYF
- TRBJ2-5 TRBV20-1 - TGCAGTGCTAGTAACGGGGATCGGGGAGAGACCCAGTACTTC CSASNGDRGETQYF
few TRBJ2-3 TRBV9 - TGTGCCAGCAGCGTAGAAGGAGTAGCCGGACTCCGCACAGATACGCAGTATTTT CASSVEGVAGLRTDTQYF
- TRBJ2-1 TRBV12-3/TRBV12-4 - TGTGCCAGCACCGTATATAGCTCCTACAATGAGCAGTTCTTC CASTVYSSYNEQFF
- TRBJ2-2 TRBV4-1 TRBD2 TGCGCCAGCAGCCAAGATACCCTAGCGGGGTACACCGGGGAGCTGTTTTTT CASSQDTLAGYTGELFF
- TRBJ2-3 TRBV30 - TGTGCCTGGAATAGGGGCCTGGGGACAGATACGCAGTATTTT CAWNRGLGTDTQYF
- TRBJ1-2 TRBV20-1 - TGCAGTGCTGTCAGGGTTGACATTAATGGCTACACCTTC CSAVRVDINGYTF
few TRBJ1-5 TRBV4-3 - TGCGCCAGCAGCCAAGATTGGAATCGGGGAGGGGATCAGCCCCAGCATTTT CASSQDWNRGGDQPQHF
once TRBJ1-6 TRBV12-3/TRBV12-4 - TGTGCCAGCAGTCCATCGGGGGCAGCAAATTCACCCCTCCACTTT CASSPSGAANSPLHF
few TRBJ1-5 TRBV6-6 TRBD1 TGTGCCAGCAGATCCGGGACAGGGGGCAATCAGCCCCAGCATTTT CASRSGTGGNQPQHF
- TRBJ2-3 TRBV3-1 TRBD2 TGTGCCAGCAGCCAAGGGACTAGCGGATCAGATACGCAGTATTTT CASSQGTSGSDTQYF
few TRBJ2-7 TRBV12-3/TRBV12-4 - TGTGCCAGCAGTTTGGACGGATTAGAACCCTACGAGCAGTACTTC CASSLDGLEPYEQYF
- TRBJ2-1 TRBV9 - TGTGCCAGCAGCGTAGTTGGGGGGGCCAACAATGAGCAGTTCTTC CASSVVGGANNEQFF
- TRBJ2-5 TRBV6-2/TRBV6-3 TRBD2 TGTGCCAGCAGGCCATCCACACCTAGCGGGGGGCGGACCCAGTACTTC CASRPSTPSGGRTQYF
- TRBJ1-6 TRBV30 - TGTGCCTGGAGTTTTAGCAGTGGGCGCTATAATTCACCCCTCCACTTT CAWSFSSGRYNSPLHF
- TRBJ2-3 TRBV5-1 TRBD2 TGCGCCAGCAGCTGGAGCCGGGACTACTGGTCGGGAGATACGCAGTATTTT CASSWSRDYWSGDTQYF
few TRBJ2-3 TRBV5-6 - TGTGCCAGCAGCCTAGACGAATATACGCAGTATTTT CASSLDEYTQYF
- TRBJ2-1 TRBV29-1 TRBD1 TGCAGCGCGAGACAGGGAACTTCCTACAATGAGCAGTTCTTC CSARQGTSYNEQFF
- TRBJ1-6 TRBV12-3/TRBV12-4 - TGTGCCAGCAGTTTTCTGGACATTTGGAATTCACCCCTCCACTTT CASSFLDIWNSPLHF
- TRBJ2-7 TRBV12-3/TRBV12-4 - TGTGCCAGCAGTCCCTCGGCGGGGGCTGTCTCCTACGAGCAGTACTTC CASSPSAGAVSYEQYF
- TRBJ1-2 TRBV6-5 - TGTGCCAGCAGTTACGAAGGGGCCTATGGCTACACCTTC CASSYEGAYGYTF
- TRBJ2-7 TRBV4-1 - TGCGCCAGCAGCCAAAGTAGGGGGGACGAGCAGTACTTC CASSQSRGDEQYF
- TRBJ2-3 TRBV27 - TGTGCCAGCAGTTTTGGGCCTCTCGGAGGCACAGATACGCAGTATTTT CASSFGPLGGTDTQYF
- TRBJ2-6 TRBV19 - TGTGCCAGTAGAGGGGTCAACTCTGGGGCCAACGTCCTGACTTTC CASRGVNSGANVLTF
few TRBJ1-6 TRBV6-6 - TGTGCCAGCAGTTACCGGACGGTAGTCTTAAATTCACCCCTCCACTTT CASSYRTVVLNSPLHF
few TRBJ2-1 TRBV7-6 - TGTGCCAGCAGCTTAACAGGAGCCTCCTACAATGAGCAGTTCTTC CASSLTGASYNEQFF